This T cell receptor beta chain was captured in a study of cytomegalovirus exposure and HLA in healthy donors. The donors, nominally healthy at sampling, likely had unrecorded immune exposures. Study-level findings and limits: Common viral pathogens were later found to be apparently linked to several of the most significant clusters. In a later analysis, specific HLA alleles were associated with 15,000 to 20,000 TCR beta sequences at a 0.05 false discovery rate.

Comment on this clone: Its antigen is as yet unknown.

The CDR3 has 13 amino acids. The V end lost 4 bases, the J end lost 2 bases, and 9 bases lay between the germline ends. Germline lookup yields CDR1 SGDLS and CDR2 YYNGEE. Vbeta (60) and Jbeta (13) primers were used in the PCR. TCRdb's table, derived via immunoSEQ multiplex PCR, lists solely in-frame clones and lacks some. Of around 170,000 clones listed, over 75% were seen once; the top ten hold 1%. The chain joins TRBV9 to TRBJ1-2; no firm D call. This clonotype was obtained from a woman aged 45-60 years in good health and CMV-seropositive. Input material: PBMCs. DNA for the CDR3: TGTGCCAGCAGCTCTAGTGGGAACTATGGCTACACCTTC. Translated: CASSSSGNYGYTF.